The 21 T cell receptor beta chains listed next were all sequenced from one sample in a study of T cell changes during pregnancy in multiple sclerosis. Produced via immunoSEQ multiplex PCR; TCRdb's table is partial and in-frame only. The data contain just over 60,000 clones, approximately 90% of them singletons. The sequenced sample was peripheral blood, obtained in the second trimester of pregnancy. All receptors come from a female donor in good health, enrolled as a control in a pregnancy study.

The V call is TRBV7-8, the J call TRBJ2-5, with 8 nucleotides matching TRBD1. This CDR3 has 16 amino acids. The V gene end was trimmed by 5 bases and the J gene end by 5 bases; junction bases not matched to a gene: 13. The germline gives CDR1 SGHVS, CDR2 FQNEAQ. Here the CDR3 reads CASSPRATGGRETQYF. The CDR3 region has the DNA TGTGCCAGCAGCCCTAGGGCCACAGGGGGAAGGGAGACCCAGTACTTC.

The rearrangement uses TRBV2 and TRBJ1-5, with D hard to call. CDR1 SNHLY and CDR2 FYNNEI come from the germline V gene. The ends were cut back, 10 bases at V and 6 bases at J, with 16 bases in the middle. The CDR3 spans 13 residues. CDR3 bases: TGTGCCACCGAAGGTGGGGAGGGTCAGCCCCAGCATTTT. It yields the protein CATEGGEGQPQHF. Combining the CDR3 with reference TRBV2 and TRBJ1-5 gives the whole variable domain EPEVTQTPSHQVTQMGQEVILRCVPISNHLYFYWYRQILGQKVEFLVSFYNNEISEKSEIFDDQFSVERPDGSNFTLKIRSTKLEDSAMYFCATEGGEGQPQHFGDGTRLSIL.

V and J are TRBV6-5 and TRBJ1-6; tentatively, D is TRBD1 (6 bases). V shed 2 bases and J shed 7 bases, with 12 bases lying between them. This CDR3 is built from 15 residues. Germline V gene data show CDR1 as MNHEY and CDR2 as SVGAGI. The chain's CDR3 is CASSYTGHLNSPLHF. CDR3 DNA sequence: TGTGCCAGCAGTTACACGGGACATCTAAATTCACCCCTCCACTTT.

This rearrangement joins TRBV6-1 to TRBJ2-1; D not resolved. Looked up from germline, CDR1 is MNHNS and CDR2 is SASEGT. The CDR3 is 12 residues long. Trimming shortened V by 1 base and J by 8 bases, and 6 bases separated the two germline ends. CDR3 protein: CASSEGYDEQFF. CDR3 nucleotide sequence: TGTGCCAGCAGTGAAGGTTATGATGAGCAGTTCTTC.

The chain has TRBV28 and TRBJ2-4, with D perhaps matching TRBD2 (6 bases). The CDR3 sequence is 12 residues long. Germline lookup yields CDR1 MDHEN and CDR2 SYDVKM. V was trimmed by 4 bases and J by 8 bases, leaving 9 bases between them. The CDR3 loop reads CASSSGLDIQYF. The CDR3 DNA is TGTGCCAGCAGTTCGGGACTTGACATTCAGTACTTC.

The J gene is TRBJ1-2, the V gene TRBV5-4; no reliable D call. The CDR3 has 13 amino acids. V was cut by 2 bases and J by 5 bases, with 10 bases left in between. CDR1 SGHNT and CDR2 YYREEE come from the germline V gene (reference sequence). Here the CDR3 DNA reads TGTGCCAGCAGCTTTTTCAGCGAATATGGCTACACCTTC. Protein sequence: CASSFFSEYGYTF. Together with reference TRBV5-4 and TRBJ1-2, the CDR3 gives the full variable domain: ETGVTQSPTHLIKTRGQQVTLRCSSQSGHNTVSWYQQALGQGPQFIFQYYREEENGRGNFPPRFSGLQFPNYSSELNVNALELDDSALYLCASSFFSEYGYTFGSGTRLTVV.

This clone was counted a single time. V gene TRBV27 combines with J gene TRBJ1-2, with D unresolved. Germline assignment: CDR1 MNHEY and CDR2 SMNVEV (reference sequence). Trimming pared 2 bases from V and 0 bases from J, leaving 10 bases between. The CDR3 runs to 15 residues. For the CDR3, the DNA is TGTGCCAGCAGTTTACTGGGGAGTCCTAACTATGGCTACACCTTC. Residues: CASSLLGSPNYGYTF.

This chain connects TRBV2 to TRBJ2-5; no reliable D call. Germline V gene sequence: CDR1 SNHLY, CDR2 FYNNEI. V gave up 6 bases and J gave up 2 bases, with 7 bases separating them. The CDR3 has 12 amino acids. The CDR3 DNA sequence: TGTGCCAGCAGCAAACAGCAAGAGACCCAGTACTTC. Translating gives CASSKQQETQYF.

The chain is built from TRBV10-3 and TRBJ2-5; D may be TRBD2 (6 bases). Germline loops: CDR1 ENHRY, CDR2 SYGVKD. The CDR3 is 12 amino acids. V was shortened by 2 bases and J by 5 bases, with 6 bases between the two germline ends. CDR3 coding DNA: TGTGCCATCAGTGAGGCGGGGGAGACCCAGTACTTC. This codes for CAISEAGETQYF.

This chain connects TRBV5-1 to TRBJ1-4, with D unresolved. Germline-derived CDR1 and CDR2 are SGHRS and YFSETQ. Trimming took off 1 base at V and 4 bases at J, with 20 bases between the two ends. This CDR3 comprises 18 residues. The chain's CDR3 is CASSLLGIHGGLNEKLFF. DNA for the CDR3: TGCGCCAGCAGCTTGCTCGGGATACACGGCGGGCTTAATGAAAAACTGTTTTTT.

J is TRBJ1-1 and V is TRBV2, with a weak D call TRBD1 (5 bases). Germline assignment: CDR1 SNHLY and CDR2 FYNNEI. V was trimmed by 5 bases and J by 4 bases, leaving 14 bases between them. The CDR3 length is 14 residues. In DNA form, the CDR3 reads TGTGCCAGCAGTCCACAGGATCTGGGCACTGAAGCTTTCTTT. Its protein product is CASSPQDLGTEAFF. Variable domain in full (rest from reference TRBV2 and TRBJ1-1): EPEVTQTPSHQVTQMGQEVILRCVPISNHLYFYWYRQILGQKVEFLVSFYNNEISEKSEIFDDQFSVERPDGSNFTLKIRSTKLEDSAMYFCASSPQDLGTEAFFGQGTRLTVV.

The chain links TRBV19 to TRBJ2-1, with 7 bases that match TRBD2. The CDR3 length is 14 residues. Germline loops: CDR1 LNHDA, CDR2 SQIVND (reference sequence). V dropped 0 bases and J dropped 8; count of bases not matched to a gene: 4. The CDR3 DNA reads TGTGCCAGTAGTATAGATCGACTAGCTCATGAGCAGTTCTTC. Its translation: CASSIDRLAHEQFF.

The rearrangement joins TRBV7-2 to TRBJ1-2; D gene uncertain. The germline CDR1 and CDR2 sequences are SGHTA and FQGNSA. This CDR3 is built from 13 residues. V was shortened by 5 bases and J by 2 bases, with 9 bases between the two germline ends. The CDR3 coding sequence is TGTGCCAGCAGCCCGCCTAACAACTATGGCTACACCTTC. Protein product: CASSPPNNYGYTF.

The CDR3 spells CASSETETYEQYF. The CDR3 region has the DNA TGTGCCAGCAGCGAGACAGAGACCTACGAGCAGTACTTC. The chain joins TRBV6-6 to TRBJ2-7, with a possible D match to TRBD1 (5 bases). The CDR3 runs 13 residues. CDR1 and CDR2 (germline): MNHNY, SVGAGI (reference sequence). V was trimmed by 6 bases and J by 2 bases, leaving 11 bases between them.

The rearrangement links TRBV19 to TRBJ1-1; no firm D call. The CDR3 contains 13 residues. V lost 5 bases to trimming and J lost 11 bases, with 18 bases between them. Germline assignment: CDR1 LNHDA and CDR2 SQIVND (reference sequence). DNA of the CDR3: TGTGCCAGTAGTCTCGATGGTCGTTACGGTGCTTTCTTT. Residues: CASSLDGRYGAFF.

The V and J genes are TRBV4-1 and TRBJ1-1, with D possibly being TRBD1 (5 bases). This CDR3 region has 16 residues. V was trimmed by 1 base and J by 4 bases, leaving 16 bases between them. Germline assignment: CDR1 MGHRA and CDR2 YSYEKL. This chain's CDR3 is CASSQVPGFAGTEAFF. CDR3 DNA sequence: TGCGCCAGCAGCCAAGTTCCAGGGTTTGCAGGCACTGAAGCTTTCTTT.

The chain joins TRBV6-5 to TRBJ2-7; 8 positions match TRBD2. CDR1 MNHEY and CDR2 SVGAGI come from the germline V gene. The CDR3 contains 14 residues. The trim removed 5 bases at V and 2 bases at J, leaving 5 bases unmatched. The chain's CDR3 is CASSGAGEAYEQYF. The CDR3 bases are TGTGCCAGCAGTGGAGCGGGAGAGGCCTACGAGCAGTACTTC.

This chain connects TRBV7-2 to TRBJ2-3, with TRBD2 matching 8 bases. The V gene end was trimmed by 5 bases and the J gene end by 6 bases; junction bases not matched to a gene: 13. The CDR3 totals 16 residues. Germline CDR1 reads SGHTA; CDR2 reads FQGNSA. CDR3 DNA: TGTGCCAGCAGCCCTGGAAATAGCGGGGTGTTCGATACGCAGTATTTT. Its protein is CASSPGNSGVFDTQYF.

The V and J genes are TRBV6-5 and TRBJ2-7, with 7 bases aligning to TRBD1. Per the germline V gene, CDR1 is MNHEY and CDR2 is SVGAGI. The CDR3 is 14 amino acids. V dropped 4 bases and J dropped 6; count of bases not matched to a gene: 9. In DNA, the CDR3 is TGTGCCAGCAGTTCCCCCAGACAGGGTGGCGAGCAGTACTTC. Residues: CASSSPRQGGEQYF.

V and J are TRBV18 and TRBJ2-1, with 7 bases aligning to TRBD1. The CDR3 is made up of 14 amino acids. Germline lookup yields CDR1 KGHSH and CDR2 LQKENI. V trimming: 6 bases; J trimming: 4 bases; junction bases outside the gene matches: 6. The CDR3 bases are TGTGCCAGCTCGCCCGGGACAGCGTACAATGAGCAGTTCTTC. It codes for CASSPGTAYNEQFF.

The DNA for the CDR3 is TGTGCCAGCAAAACTAGCCCTGCGGCAGATACGCAGTATTTT. This codes for CASKTSPAADTQYF. The J gene is TRBJ2-3, the V gene TRBV11-2, with D possibly being TRBD2 (6 bases). This CDR3 spans 14 amino acids. V was pared by 7 bases and J by 4 bases, with 15 bases between. Germline V lookup: CDR1 SGHAT, CDR2 FQNNGV.